The 17 T cell receptor beta chains below were found in one sample sequenced in a study of blood T cell repertoires in COVID-19 (dated by TCRdb to about 2020). Libraries were built with the immunoSEQ multiplex PCR assay. What TCRdb holds here is the immuneACCESS table cut down to in-frame rearrangements. Part of the clones is not present; checked against another copy, under half of the missing clones reflect an unresolved V gene, and the others are unexplained. The sample table contains some 360,000 clones; only one count was recorded for around 87% of them. Of the sample, under 3% falls within the top ten clones. The sample consisted of peripheral blood. The origin of the receptors is a woman in her sixties with COVID-19, enrolled during active disease.

The chain employs TRBV7-3 and TRBJ2-6; 9 bases fit TRBD2. Germline values: CDR1 SGHTA, CDR2 FQGTGA. The V segment lost 1 base and the J segment 1 base; nucleotides outside the gene matches: 5. CDR3 length: 18 residues. This CDR3 is CASSLISGGASGANVLTF. The CDR3 DNA reads as TGTGCCAGCAGCTTAATTAGCGGGGGTGCGTCTGGGGCCAACGTCCTGACTTTC.

This chain links TRBV7-2 with TRBJ2-1; 9 bases are a match to TRBD2. Per the germline V gene, CDR1 is SGHTA and CDR2 is FQGNSA. The CDR3 has 18 amino acids. Trimming removed 2 bases from V and 7 bases from J; junction bases left unmatched: 15. The CDR3 sequence: CASSLLSLAGFIPNEQFF. DNA of the CDR3: TGTGCCAGCAGCTTACTATCCCTAGCGGGGTTTATACCTAATGAGCAGTTCTTC.

Only a few counts were recorded for this clone. CDR3 sequence: CASSPSISSYNSPLHF. The CDR3 DNA sequence: TGTGCCAGCAGCCCAAGCATAAGCTCCTATAATTCACCCCTCCACTTT. The chain couples TRBV3-1 (or the pseudogene TRBV3-2) to TRBJ1-6; D is unresolved. V gave up 4 bases and J gave up 0 bases, with 10 bases separating them. The CDR3 loop spans 16 amino acids. Germline V lookup: CDR1 LGHDT, CDR2 YNNKEL (reference sequence).

J is TRBJ1-3 and V is TRBV11-2, with D perhaps TRBD1 (5 bases). The CDR3 consists of 17 residues. Germline values: CDR1 SGHAT, CDR2 FQNNGV. The V end was cut by 1 base, the J end by 3 bases, with 16 bases between. The CDR3 reads CASSLVTTPGNGNTIYF. CDR3 sequence (DNA): TGTGCCAGCAGCTTAGTCACCACGCCAGGGAATGGAAACACCATATATTTT.

This chain connects TRBV12-3 or TRBV12-4 to TRBJ2-4, with TRBD2 matching over 7 bases. V dropped 1 base and J dropped 8; count of bases not matched to a gene: 2. This CDR3 is 13 amino acids long. CDR3 nucleotide sequence: TGTGCCAGCAGTTTAGAGCTAGCGGACATTCAGTACTTC. It yields the protein CASSLELADIQYF.

This chain joins TRBV6-5 and TRBJ1-1; tentatively, D is TRBD1 (5 bases). The CDR3 covers 14 residues. From germline, CDR1 is MNHEY and CDR2 SVGAGI. V was cut by 2 bases and J by 6 bases, with 13 bases left in between. CDR3 nucleotides: TGTGCCAGCAGTTACCGACCCCGGGGGGCTGAAGCTTTCTTT. It translates to CASSYRPRGAEAFF.

The CDR3 sequence is CASSDSPAAGVNEQFF. CDR3 DNA sequence: TGTGCCAGCAGTGACTCGCCCGCAGCGGGGGTCAATGAGCAGTTCTTC. The chain joins TRBV6-4 to TRBJ2-1, with 8 bases matching TRBD2. The CDR3 runs 16 residues. Germline V lookup: CDR1 MRHNA, CDR2 SNTAGT. The trim removed 0 bases at V and 6 bases at J, leaving 7 bases unmatched.

This clone was picked up a small number of times. This chain joins TRBV12-3 or TRBV12-4 and TRBJ1-2, with TRBD1 identical over 7 bases. Losses at the gene ends were 6 bases for V and 4 bases for J; bases not matched to a gene: 5. The CDR3 contains 13 residues. The CDR3 DNA follows: TGTGCCAGCAGGCGGGACAGATTCTATGGCTACACCTTC. Translated: CASRRDRFYGYTF.

CDR3 sequence reads: CASSQERTAYNSPLHF. The CDR3, as DNA: TGTGCCAGCAGCCAAGAAAGGACAGCCTATAATTCACCCCTCCACTTT. The chain is built from TRBV4-2 and TRBJ1-6; D is perhaps TRBD1 (6 bases). Trimming left V 0 bases short and J 2 bases short, with 8 bases between. This CDR3 region has 16 residues. The germline V gene has CDR1 LGHNA and CDR2 YNFKEQ.

With regard to this clone: Other DNA variants within this sample encode the same CDR3. This rearrangement joins TRBV5-1 to TRBJ2-5; D is unresolved. Trimming stripped 1 base from V and 4 bases from J, with 8 bases between. The CDR3 spans 13 residues. Germline lookup yields CDR1 SGHRS and CDR2 YFSETQ. The DNA for the CDR3 is TGCGCCAGCAGCTTGATTCCCAGAGAGACCCAGTACTTC. Translated: CASSLIPRETQYF.

The chain joins TRBV10-1 to TRBJ2-4; possible D gene TRBD2, 6 bases. Trimming took off 7 bases at V and 3 bases at J, with 13 bases between the two ends. CDR3 length equals 14 residues. Germline-derived CDR1 and CDR2 are WNHNN and SYGVQD (reference sequence). DNA for the CDR3: TGCGCCAGCACAACTTGGGGGGACAAAAACATTCAGTACTTC. Translated, it gives CASTTWGDKNIQYF.

V and J are TRBV9 and TRBJ1-1; D not certain. Per the germline V gene, CDR1 is SGDLS and CDR2 is YYNGEE. The CDR3 has 13 residues. Trimming pared 4 bases from V and 11 bases from J, leaving 18 bases between. In DNA form, the CDR3 reads TGTGCCAGCAGCCGGAGCAGCCCACGGCCCGCTTTCTTT. Translated: CASSRSSPRPAFF.

The chain combines TRBV19 with TRBJ2-7; 12 bases match TRBD1. The CDR3 contains 16 residues. Germline values: CDR1 LNHDA, CDR2 SQIVND (reference sequence). V trimming: 5 bases; J trimming: 4 bases; junction bases outside the gene matches: 9. The DNA for the CDR3 is TGTGCCAGTAGTCTATCCGGGACAGGGGGCGAGTACGAGCAGTACTTC. It codes for CASSLSGTGGEYEQYF.

The chain links TRBV2 to TRBJ1-3; 7 bases agree with TRBD1. This CDR3 region has 15 residues. Germline assignment: CDR1 SNHLY and CDR2 FYNNEI. V was clipped by 1 base and J by 3 bases; unmatched bases: 3. The CDR3 DNA sequence: TGTGCCAGCAGTGAAGAGAGGGGGCTTGGAAACACCATATATTTT. Its protein product is CASSEERGLGNTIYF.

The rearrangement uses TRBV6-6 and TRBJ2-7; a possible D gene is TRBD1 (6 bases). Germline CDR1 reads MNHNY; CDR2 reads SVGAGI (reference sequence). This CDR3 is built from 13 residues. Trimming removed 6 bases at V and 4 bases at J, with 13 bases between. The CDR3 DNA reads TGTGCCAGCAGCCTGGCAGGGGAGTACGAGCAGTACTTC. This translates into CASSLAGEYEQYF.

The chain carries TRBV28 and TRBJ2-5, with D possibly being TRBD1 (6 bases). Per germline, CDR1 MDHEN and CDR2 SYDVKM. The CDR3 runs to 14 residues. Deletions cut 5 bases from V and 5 bases from J, with 15 bases between. CDR3 nucleotide sequence: TGTGCCAGCAGTCCCATACAGGGAGTGGAGACCCAGTACTTC. It is translated as CASSPIQGVETQYF.

The chain couples TRBV29-1 to TRBJ2-2; 12 nucleotides align to TRBD1. The V segment lost 3 bases and the J segment 7 bases; nucleotides outside the gene matches: 12. This CDR3 is 17 amino acids long. Germline V gives CDR1 SQVTM, CDR2 ANQGSEA. The CDR3 protein is CSVESLGDRGLGGELFF. The CDR3 DNA reads TGCAGCGTTGAGTCATTGGGGGACAGGGGGCTTGGCGGGGAGCTGTTTTTT.